This TCR beta chain was sequenced for a study of OX40 agonist ivuxolimab in advanced cancers. Overall study context: A partial response was reached by three patients: one with hepatocellular carcinoma and two with cutaneous melanoma.

Sequencing used immunoSEQ multiplex PCR; TCRdb keeps in-frame clones, though not all of them. The table shows 9,500 to 13,000 clones, with 76% occurring only once. The CDR3 has 16 amino acids. Germline values: CDR1 MDHEN, CDR2 SYDVKM. With 4 bases clipped from V and 3 bases from J, the junction kept 9 bases outside the gene matches. The study, taken as a whole, reports: Still undetermined is the antigen specificity of the expanded peripheral T cells.

For this clone: The antigen is not known.

This receptor was taken from an adult with an advanced solid tumor such as melanoma, head and neck, liver or kidney cancer. The source was CD4+ or CD8+ T cells sorted from blood, collected in a trial of the OX40 agonist ivuxolimab. V gene TRBV28 combines with J gene TRBJ2-1; TRBD2 aligns across 7 bases. The CDR3 spells CASSSTGGGIYNEQFF. The CDR3 DNA is TGTGCCAGCAGTTCCACGGGCGGGGGAATCTACAATGAGCAGTTCTTC.